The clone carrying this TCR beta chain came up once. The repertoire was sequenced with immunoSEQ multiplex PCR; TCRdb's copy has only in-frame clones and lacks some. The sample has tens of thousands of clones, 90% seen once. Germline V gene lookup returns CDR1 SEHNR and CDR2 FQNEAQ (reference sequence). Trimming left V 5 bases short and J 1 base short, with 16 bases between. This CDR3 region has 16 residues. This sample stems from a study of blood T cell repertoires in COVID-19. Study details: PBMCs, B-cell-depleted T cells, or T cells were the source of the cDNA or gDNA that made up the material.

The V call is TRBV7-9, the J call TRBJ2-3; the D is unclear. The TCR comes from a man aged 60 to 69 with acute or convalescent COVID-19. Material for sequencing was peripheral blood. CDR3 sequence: CASSQPPGGGTDTQYF. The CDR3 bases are TGTGCCAGCAGCCAACCTCCCGGCGGAGGCACAGATACGCAGTATTTT.